One and the same sample provided the 17 T cell receptor beta chains below, sequenced in a study of cytomegalovirus exposure and HLA in healthy donors. Vbeta (60) and Jbeta (13) primers were used in the PCR. Here immunoSEQ multiplex PCR was the method, and the copy in TCRdb shows in-frame clones only, minus some. The table lists approximately 130,000 clones. The specimen sequenced was PBMCs. These TCRs come from an older woman in good health and CMV-seronegative.

The CDR3 is CASAYSPPNYNEQFF. The CDR3 nucleotides read TGTGCCAGCGCCTACTCGCCGCCCAACTACAATGAGCAGTTCTTC. This rearrangement joins TRBV18 to TRBJ2-1; D gene ambiguous. The length of the CDR3 is 15 residues. V lost 8 bases to trimming and J lost 3 bases, with 17 bases between them. Germline V gives CDR1 KGHSH, CDR2 LQKENI.

The chain links TRBV5-1 to TRBJ2-7; 8 bases are a match to TRBD1. CDR1 and CDR2 (germline): SGHRS, YFSETQ. Trimming cost V 4 bases and J 7 bases; bases outside gene matches: 7. The CDR3 loop spans 13 amino acids. DNA of the CDR3: TGCGCCAGCAGCCTAGGACAGGGCGCAGAGCAGTACTTC. Its translation: CASSLGQGAEQYF. The full variable domain, with the rest looked up from reference TRBV5-1 and TRBJ2-7, is KAGVTQTPRYLIKTRGQQVTLSCSPISGHRSVSWYQQTPGQGLQFLFEYFSETQRNKGNFPGRFSGRQFSNSRSEMNVSTLELGDSALYLCASSLGQGAEQYFGPGTRLTVT.

The CDR3 is CASSLGGYRISEKLFF. CDR3 DNA: TGTGCCAGCAGTTTGGGGGGGTATCGGATTTCTGAAAAACTGTTTTTT. The chain combines TRBV28 with TRBJ1-4; D possibly corresponds to TRBD1 (5 bases). The V gene lost 3 bases and the J gene lost 7 bases, with 18 bases spanning the gap. The CDR3 spans 16 residues. The germline gives CDR1 MDHEN, CDR2 SYDVKM.

V gene TRBV9 combines with J gene TRBJ1-3, with unresolved D. V was clipped by 4 bases and J by 4 bases, with 18 bases between them. Germline-derived CDR1 and CDR2 are SGDLS and YYNGEE. This CDR3 comprises 16 residues. The CDR3 loop reads CASSPPSGAGGNTIYF. CDR3 coding DNA: TGTGCCAGCAGCCCCCCGTCTGGTGCGGGAGGAAACACCATATATTTT.

This rearrangement joins TRBV6-1 to TRBJ2-2; weak D call: TRBD2 (6 bases). The V gene's germline CDR1 is MNHNS and CDR2 SASEGT. The CDR3 covers 15 residues. The V and J ends lost 8 bases and 8 bases respectively, with 21 bases between them. CDR3 amino acids: CASSGAGGRGGELFF. The CDR3 nucleotides read TGTGCCAGCTCAGGAGCGGGCGGTCGGGGTGGGGAGCTGTTTTTT.

The V and J genes are TRBV7-9 and TRBJ2-3; D is perhaps TRBD2 (6 bases). V lost 10 bases to trimming and J lost 0 bases, with 14 bases between them. The CDR3 spans 14 residues. Germline CDR1 and CDR2: SEHNR and FQNEAQ (reference sequence). The CDR3 DNA reads TGTGCCAACACCCGTGGGACTAGCACAGATACGCAGTATTTT. This sequence encodes CANTRGTSTDTQYF.

This rearrangement joins TRBV6-6 to TRBJ1-2; D gene unclear. Germline V gene lookup returns CDR1 MNHNY and CDR2 SVGAGI (reference sequence). This CDR3 is built from 16 residues. The germline V and J ends were trimmed by 6 bases and 4 bases, with 21 bases remaining between them. The CDR3 reads CASRGEGRPAPYGYTF. The CDR3, as DNA: TGTGCCAGCAGGGGCGAGGGTCGACCGGCCCCCTATGGCTACACCTTC.

This chain joins TRBV19 and TRBJ2-7; 11 positions match TRBD1. Per the germline V gene, CDR1 is LNHDA and CDR2 is SQIVND (reference sequence). The CDR3 runs 14 residues. V shed 4 bases and J 4 bases; nucleotides not matched to a gene: 3. In DNA form, the CDR3 reads TGTGCCAGTAGTACCGGGACAGGGGGTTACGAGCAGTACTTC. Its translation: CASSTGTGGYEQYF.

The chain has TRBV19 and TRBJ2-7; possibly TRBD1 for D (5 bases). The CDR3 consists of 11 residues. Trimming stripped 5 bases from V and 5 bases from J, with 7 bases between. Germline assignment: CDR1 LNHDA and CDR2 SQIVND (reference sequence). The CDR3 loop reads CASSQGHEQYF. For the CDR3, the DNA is TGTGCCAGTAGTCAGGGCCACGAGCAGTACTTC.

This chain uses TRBV11-2 with TRBJ2-7, with 7 bases that match TRBD2. Germline CDR1 is SGHAT and CDR2 is FQNNGV. With V trimmed by 6 bases and J by 7 bases, 6 bases remained unmatched. The CDR3 covers 12 residues. In nucleotides, the CDR3 is TGTGCCAGCAGATCCCTGGGGGGGGAGCAGTACTTC. Amino acids: CASRSLGGEQYF.

The chain links TRBV6-1 to TRBJ2-7; the match to TRBD1 covers 8 bases. Germline CDR1 MNHNS, CDR2 SASEGT. V gave up 7 bases and J gave up 1 base; unmatched junction bases: 6. This CDR3 is built from 14 residues. The CDR3 here is CASTSGGASYEQYF. The CDR3 coding sequence is TGTGCCAGCACCTCAGGGGGCGCGTCCTACGAGCAGTACTTC.

The V gene is TRBV11-2, the J gene TRBJ2-7, with TRBD1 matching 7 bases. Germline values: CDR1 SGHAT, CDR2 FQNNGV. Trimming removed 4 bases from V and 1 base from J; junction bases left unmatched: 10. This CDR3 has 16 amino acids. CDR3 bases: TGTGCCAGCAGCTCCTCGAAGGACAGGAAATCCTACGAGCAGTACTTC. Residues: CASSSSKDRKSYEQYF.

The rearrangement joins TRBV4-1 to TRBJ2-1; tentative D call: TRBD2 (5 bases). The ends were cut back, 4 bases at V and 1 base at J, with 20 bases in the middle. Germline CDR1 is MGHRA and CDR2 is YSYEKL. This CDR3 has 18 amino acids. The CDR3 loop reads CASSLSGGKWVSYNEQFF. CDR3 nucleotides: TGCGCCAGCAGCCTTTCAGGAGGCAAGTGGGTTTCCTACAATGAGCAGTTCTTC.

The CDR3 protein is CASSFSGGGNQPQHF. CDR3 DNA sequence: TGTGCCAGCAGTTTTAGCGGCGGAGGCAATCAGCCCCAGCATTTT. The V and J genes are TRBV27 and TRBJ1-5; D remains unclear. From germline, CDR1 is MNHEY and CDR2 SMNVEV (reference sequence). CDR3 length: 15 residues. V was pared by 3 bases and J by 2 bases, with 11 bases between.

The rearrangement joins TRBV5-1 to TRBJ2-6, with D unclear. CDR1 and CDR2 (germline): SGHRS, YFSETQ. V was shortened by 1 base and J by 1 base, with 6 bases between the two germline ends. The CDR3 loop spans 15 amino acids. CDR3 sequence: CASSLSISGANVLTF. CDR3 coding DNA: TGCGCCAGCAGCTTGTCCATTTCTGGGGCCAACGTCCTGACTTTC.

The V and J genes are TRBV30 and TRBJ1-1; no reliable D call. Germline V gives CDR1 GTSNPN, CDR2 SVGIG (reference sequence). V dropped 0 bases and J dropped 0 bases, with 5 bases sitting between them. This CDR3 is built from 13 residues. CDR3 amino acids: CAWSVQVNTEAFF. The CDR3, as DNA: TGTGCCTGGAGTGTACAAGTGAACACTGAAGCTTTCTTT. The full variable domain, completed using reference TRBV30 and TRBJ1-1, is SQTIHQWPATLVQPVGSPLSLECTVEGTSNPNLYWYRQAAGRGLQLLFYSVGIGQISSEVPQNLSASRPQDRQFILSSKKLLLSDSGFYLCAWSVQVNTEAFFGQGTRLTVV.

The genes are TRBV2 and TRBJ1-1; D not resolved. V was pared by 8 bases and J by 7 bases, with 11 bases between. This CDR3 has 11 amino acids. Germline V lookup: CDR1 SNHLY, CDR2 FYNNEI. The CDR3 bases are TGTGCCAGCTCCGGGGAACGTGAAGCTTTCTTT. It yields the protein CASSGEREAFF.